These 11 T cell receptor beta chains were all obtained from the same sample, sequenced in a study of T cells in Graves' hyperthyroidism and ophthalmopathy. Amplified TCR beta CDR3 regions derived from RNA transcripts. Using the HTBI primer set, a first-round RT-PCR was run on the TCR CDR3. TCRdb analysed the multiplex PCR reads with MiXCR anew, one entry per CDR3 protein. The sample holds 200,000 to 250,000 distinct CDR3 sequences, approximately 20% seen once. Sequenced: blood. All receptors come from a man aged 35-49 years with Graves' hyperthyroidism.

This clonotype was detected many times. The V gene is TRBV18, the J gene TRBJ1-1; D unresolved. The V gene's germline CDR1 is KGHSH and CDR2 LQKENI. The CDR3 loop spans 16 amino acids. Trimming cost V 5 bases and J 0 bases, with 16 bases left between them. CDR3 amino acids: CASSYMRGNMNTEAFF. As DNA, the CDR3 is TGTGCCAGCTCATACATGCGGGGTAACATGAACACTGAAGCTTTCTTT.

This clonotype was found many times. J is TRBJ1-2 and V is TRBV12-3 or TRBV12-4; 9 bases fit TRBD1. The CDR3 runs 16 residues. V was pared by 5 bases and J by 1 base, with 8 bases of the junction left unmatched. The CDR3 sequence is CASSTDRGSGNYGYTF. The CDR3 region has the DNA TGTGCCAGCAGTACGGACAGGGGTTCTGGTAACTATGGCTACACCTTC.

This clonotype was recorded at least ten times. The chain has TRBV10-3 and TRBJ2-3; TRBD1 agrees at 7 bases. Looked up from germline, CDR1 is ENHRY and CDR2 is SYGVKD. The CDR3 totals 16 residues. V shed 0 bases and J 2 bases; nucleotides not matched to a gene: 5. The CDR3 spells CAISESRGQITDTQYF. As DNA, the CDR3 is TGTGCCATCAGTGAGTCGAGGGGACAGATCACAGATACGCAGTATTTT.

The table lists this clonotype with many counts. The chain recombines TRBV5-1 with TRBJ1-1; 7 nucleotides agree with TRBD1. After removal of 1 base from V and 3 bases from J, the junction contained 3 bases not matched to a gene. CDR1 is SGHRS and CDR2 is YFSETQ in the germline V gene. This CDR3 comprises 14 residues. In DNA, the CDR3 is TGCGCCAGCAGCTTGAGGGGGCAAGACACTGAAGCTTTCTTT. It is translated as CASSLRGQDTEAFF.

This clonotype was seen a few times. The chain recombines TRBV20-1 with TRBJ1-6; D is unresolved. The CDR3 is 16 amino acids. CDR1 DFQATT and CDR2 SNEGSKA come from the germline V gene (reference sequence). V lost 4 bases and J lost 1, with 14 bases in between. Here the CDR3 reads CSATIGERSYNSPLHF. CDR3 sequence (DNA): TGCAGTGCTACGATCGGGGAACGTTCCTATAATTCACCCCTCCACTTT.

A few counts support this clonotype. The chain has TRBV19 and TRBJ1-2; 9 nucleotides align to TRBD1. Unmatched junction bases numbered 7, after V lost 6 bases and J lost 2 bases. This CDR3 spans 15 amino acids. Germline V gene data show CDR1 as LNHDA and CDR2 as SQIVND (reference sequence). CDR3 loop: CASSNSGTGNYGYTF. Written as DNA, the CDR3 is TGTGCCAGTAGCAATTCCGGGACAGGGAACTATGGCTACACCTTC.

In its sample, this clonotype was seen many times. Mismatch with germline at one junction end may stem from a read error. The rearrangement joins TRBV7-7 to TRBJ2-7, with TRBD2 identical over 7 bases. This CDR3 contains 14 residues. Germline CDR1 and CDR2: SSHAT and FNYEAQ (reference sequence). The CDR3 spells CASSSGGGSHEQYF. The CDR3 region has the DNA TGTGCTAGCAGCTCAGGCGGGGGATCGCACGAGCAGTACTTC.

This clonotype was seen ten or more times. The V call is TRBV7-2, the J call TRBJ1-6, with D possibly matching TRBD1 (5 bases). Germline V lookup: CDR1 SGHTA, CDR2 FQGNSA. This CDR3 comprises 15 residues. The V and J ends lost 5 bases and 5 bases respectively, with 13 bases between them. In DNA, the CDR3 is TGTGCCAGCAGCCGCGTTGGGGGGGATAATTCACCCCTCCACTTT. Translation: CASSRVGGDNSPLHF.

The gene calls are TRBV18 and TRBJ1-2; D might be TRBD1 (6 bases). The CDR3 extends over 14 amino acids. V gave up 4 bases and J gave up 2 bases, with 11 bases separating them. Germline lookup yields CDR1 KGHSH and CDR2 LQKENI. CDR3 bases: TGTGCCAGCTCACGGTACAGGGAAAACTATGGCTACACCTTC. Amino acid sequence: CASSRYRENYGYTF.

The CDR3 DNA follows: TGTGCCAGCAGCTTACTGAGACAACACCAAGAGACCCAGTACTTC. It is translated as CASSLLRQHQETQYF. V gene TRBV13 combines with J gene TRBJ2-5; D call uncertain. The CDR3 runs to 15 residues. CDR1 and CDR2 (germline): PRHDT, FYEKMQ (reference sequence). V shed 2 bases and J shed 0 bases, with 10 bases lying between them.

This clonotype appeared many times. The CDR3 region is CASSDPGLAGVKTGELFF. CDR3 DNA sequence: TGTGCCAGCAGCGACCCGGGACTAGCGGGGGTGAAAACCGGGGAGCTGTTTTTT. J is TRBJ2-2 and V is TRBV7-2, with 14 nucleotides matching TRBD2. CDR3 length: 18 amino acids. Germline V lookup: CDR1 SGHTA, CDR2 FQGNSA. V shed 5 bases, J shed 5 bases, and the junction held 10 bases outside the gene matches.